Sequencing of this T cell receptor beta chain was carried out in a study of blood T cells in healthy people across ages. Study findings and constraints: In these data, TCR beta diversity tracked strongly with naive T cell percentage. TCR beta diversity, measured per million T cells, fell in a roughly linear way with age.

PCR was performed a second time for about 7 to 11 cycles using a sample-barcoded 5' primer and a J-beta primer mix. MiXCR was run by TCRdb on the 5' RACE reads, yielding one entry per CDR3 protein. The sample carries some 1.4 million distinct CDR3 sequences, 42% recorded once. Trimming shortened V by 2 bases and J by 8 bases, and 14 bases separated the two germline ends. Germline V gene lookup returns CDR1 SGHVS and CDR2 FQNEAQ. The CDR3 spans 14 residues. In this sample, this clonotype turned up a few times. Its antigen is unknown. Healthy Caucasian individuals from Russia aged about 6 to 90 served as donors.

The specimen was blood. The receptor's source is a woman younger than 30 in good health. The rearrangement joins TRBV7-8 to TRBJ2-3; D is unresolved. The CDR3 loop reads CASSLKRLGATQYF. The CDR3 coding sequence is TGTGCCAGCAGCTTAAAACGGTTAGGTGCTACGCAGTATTTT.